The present entry profiles one T cell receptor (beta chain) with its context. Antigen specificity is unknown. The data were taken from a study of CD8+ T cells in alopecia areata. Overall study context: Those treated were given oral tofacitinib at 5 to 10 mg twice daily. Overall study results and limits: Scalp clonality and expanded CD8+ clones among the top 100 were significantly decreased by tofacitinib.

The CDR3 totals 14 residues. CDR1 and CDR2 from the germline V gene are SEHNR and FQNEAQ (reference sequence). The V and J ends lost 10 bases and 1 base respectively, with 16 bases between them. Investigators isolated RNA and reverse transcribed it into cDNA to act as the sequencing template. Produced via immunoSEQ multiplex PCR; TCRdb's table is partial and in-frame only. The repertoire holds around 190,000 clones, with approximately 67% as singletons. As for treatment: oral pan-JAK inhibitor, 5-10 mg twice daily. A FACSAria was used to sort CD4+ and CD8+ T cells. These cells came from PBMCs. The TCR originated in a human donor with alopecia areata. The gene calls are TRBV7-9 and TRBJ1-1; D is unresolved. The sequences come from CD4+ T cells sorted from blood, collected around week 49, from a patient treated with tofacitinib. This CDR3 reads CAITQTNRNTEAFF. CDR3 coding DNA: TGTGCCATCACCCAGACAAACAGGAACACTGAAGCTTTCTTT.